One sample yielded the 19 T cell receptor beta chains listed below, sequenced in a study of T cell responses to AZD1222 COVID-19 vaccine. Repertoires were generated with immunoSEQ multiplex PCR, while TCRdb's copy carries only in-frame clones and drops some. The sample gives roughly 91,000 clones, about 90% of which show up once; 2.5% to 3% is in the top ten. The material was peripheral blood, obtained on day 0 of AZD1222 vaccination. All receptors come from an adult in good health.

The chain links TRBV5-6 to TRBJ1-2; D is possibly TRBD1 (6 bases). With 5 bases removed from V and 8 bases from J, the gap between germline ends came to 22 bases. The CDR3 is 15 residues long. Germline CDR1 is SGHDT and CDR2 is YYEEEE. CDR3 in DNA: TGTGCCAGCAGTGCCCCAAAGGAATGGGGGCGCGGCTACACCTTC. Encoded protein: CASSAPKEWGRGYTF.

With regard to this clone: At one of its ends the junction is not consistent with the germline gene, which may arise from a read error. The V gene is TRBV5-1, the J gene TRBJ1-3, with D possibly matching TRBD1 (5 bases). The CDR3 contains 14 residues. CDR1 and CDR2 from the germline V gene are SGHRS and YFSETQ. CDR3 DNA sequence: TGTGCCAGCAGCCCGGGGGTATCCGGAAACACCATATATTTT. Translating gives CASSPGVSGNTIYF.

The CDR3 coding sequence is TGTGCCAGCAGCCCCCGGACAGGGGGAAACACCATATATTTT. It codes for CASSPRTGGNTIYF. The genes are TRBV7-2 and TRBJ1-3; 8 bases are shared with TRBD1. V lost 5 bases, J lost 4 bases, and 4 bases stayed unmatched. The CDR3 is 14 residues long. Germline-derived CDR1 and CDR2 are SGHTA and FQGNSA.

CDR3 amino acids: CASSLQQWSTGELFF. In DNA form, the CDR3 reads TGTGCCAGCAGCTTACAACAGTGGTCCACCGGGGAGCTGTTTTTT. This chain links TRBV11-2 with TRBJ2-2; D is unclear. The CDR3 loop spans 15 amino acids. CDR1 and CDR2 from the germline V gene are SGHAT and FQNNGV. The V end lost 2 bases, the J end lost 4 bases, and 11 bases lay between the germline ends.

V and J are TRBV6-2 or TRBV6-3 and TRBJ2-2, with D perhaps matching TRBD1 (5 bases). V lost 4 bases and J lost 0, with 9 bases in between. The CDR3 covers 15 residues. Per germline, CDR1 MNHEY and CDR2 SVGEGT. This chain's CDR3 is CASSSGIPNTGELFF. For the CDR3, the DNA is TGTGCCAGCAGTTCAGGGATCCCGAACACCGGGGAGCTGTTTTTT.

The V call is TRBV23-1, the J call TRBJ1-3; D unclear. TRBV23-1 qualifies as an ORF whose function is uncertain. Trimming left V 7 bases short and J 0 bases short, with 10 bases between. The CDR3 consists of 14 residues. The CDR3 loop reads CASTLLSSGNTIYF. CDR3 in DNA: TGCGCCAGCACTCTACTGAGCTCTGGAAACACCATATATTTT.

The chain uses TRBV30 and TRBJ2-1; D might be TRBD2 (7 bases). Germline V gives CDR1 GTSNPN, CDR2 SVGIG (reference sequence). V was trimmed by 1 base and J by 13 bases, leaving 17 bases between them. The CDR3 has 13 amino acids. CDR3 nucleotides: TGTGCCTGGAGTGCCGGCAGGGAGGGGGGACAGTTCTTC. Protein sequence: CAWSAGREGGQFF.

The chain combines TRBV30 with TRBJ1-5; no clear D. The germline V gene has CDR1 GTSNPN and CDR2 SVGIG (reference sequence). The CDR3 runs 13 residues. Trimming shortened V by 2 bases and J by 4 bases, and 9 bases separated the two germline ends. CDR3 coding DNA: TGTGCCTGGAGTAGGTCAGAGAATCAGCCCCAGCATTTT. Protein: CAWSRSENQPQHF.

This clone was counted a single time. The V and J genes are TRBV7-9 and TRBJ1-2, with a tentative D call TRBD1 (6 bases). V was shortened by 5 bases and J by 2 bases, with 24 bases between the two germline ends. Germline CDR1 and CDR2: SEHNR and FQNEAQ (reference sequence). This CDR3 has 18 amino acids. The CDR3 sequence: CASSQGGAQGRRNYGYTF. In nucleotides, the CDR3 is TGTGCCAGCAGCCAAGGAGGGGCGCAGGGGCGTAGGAACTATGGCTACACCTTC.

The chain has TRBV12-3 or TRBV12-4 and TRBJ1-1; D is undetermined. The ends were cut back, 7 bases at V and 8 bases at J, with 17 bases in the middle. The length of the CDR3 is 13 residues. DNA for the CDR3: TGTGCCAGCATCCGGCGGAACTGGGAAGAAGCTTTCTTT. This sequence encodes CASIRRNWEEAFF.

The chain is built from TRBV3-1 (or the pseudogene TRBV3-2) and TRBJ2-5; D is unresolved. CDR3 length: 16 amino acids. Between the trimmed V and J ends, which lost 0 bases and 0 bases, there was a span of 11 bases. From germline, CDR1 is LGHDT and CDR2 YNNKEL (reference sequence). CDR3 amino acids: CASSQEAPGYQETQYF. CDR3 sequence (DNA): TGTGCCAGCAGCCAAGAAGCCCCGGGCTACCAAGAGACCCAGTACTTC.

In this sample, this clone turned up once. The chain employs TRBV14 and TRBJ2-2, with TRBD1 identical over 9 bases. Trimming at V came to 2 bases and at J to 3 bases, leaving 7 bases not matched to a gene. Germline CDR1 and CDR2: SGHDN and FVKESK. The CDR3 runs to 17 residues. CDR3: CASSQFGTGLDTGELFF. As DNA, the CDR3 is TGTGCCAGCAGCCAATTCGGGACAGGGCTGGACACCGGGGAGCTGTTTTTT.

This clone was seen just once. CDR3 DNA: TGTGCCAGCAGCATCGGGACGGCCAGGGAGGAGCAGTACTTC. Translation: CASSIGTAREEQYF. The chain is built from TRBV9 and TRBJ2-7, with D perhaps TRBD1 or TRBD2 (5 bases each). Germline CDR1 is SGDLS and CDR2 is YYNGEE. Trimming removed 4 bases from V and 7 bases from J, with 18 bases in between. CDR3 size: 14 residues.

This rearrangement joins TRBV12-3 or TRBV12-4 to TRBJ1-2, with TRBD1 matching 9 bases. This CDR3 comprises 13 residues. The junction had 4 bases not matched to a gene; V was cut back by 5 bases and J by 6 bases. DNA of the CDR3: TGTGCCAGCAGTCCGGGGACAGGGCATGGCTACACCTTC. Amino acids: CASSPGTGHGYTF.

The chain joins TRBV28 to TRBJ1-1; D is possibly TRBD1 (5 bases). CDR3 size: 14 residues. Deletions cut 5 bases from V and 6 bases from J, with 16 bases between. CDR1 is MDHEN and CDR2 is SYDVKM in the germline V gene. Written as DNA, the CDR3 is TGTGCCAGCAGTCCTTTTTGGGGGATGGCTGAAGCTTTCTTT. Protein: CASSPFWGMAEAFF.

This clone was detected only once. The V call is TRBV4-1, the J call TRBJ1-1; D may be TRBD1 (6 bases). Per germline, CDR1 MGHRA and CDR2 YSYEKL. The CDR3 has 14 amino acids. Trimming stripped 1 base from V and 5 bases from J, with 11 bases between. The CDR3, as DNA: TGCGCCAGCAGCCAAGGCCCAGGGGCGACTGAAGCTTTCTTT. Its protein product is CASSQGPGATEAFF.

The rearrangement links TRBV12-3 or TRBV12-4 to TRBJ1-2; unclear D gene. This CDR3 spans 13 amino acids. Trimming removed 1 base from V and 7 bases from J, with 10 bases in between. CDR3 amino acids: CASSLGPGGGYTF. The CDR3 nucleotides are TGTGCCAGCAGTTTAGGTCCGGGTGGTGGCTACACCTTC.

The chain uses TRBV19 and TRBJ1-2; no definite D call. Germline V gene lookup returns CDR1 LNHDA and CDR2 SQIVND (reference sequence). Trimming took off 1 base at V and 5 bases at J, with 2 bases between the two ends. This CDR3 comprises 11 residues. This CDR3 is CASSIGYGYTF. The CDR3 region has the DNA TGTGCCAGTAGTATAGGATATGGCTACACCTTC.

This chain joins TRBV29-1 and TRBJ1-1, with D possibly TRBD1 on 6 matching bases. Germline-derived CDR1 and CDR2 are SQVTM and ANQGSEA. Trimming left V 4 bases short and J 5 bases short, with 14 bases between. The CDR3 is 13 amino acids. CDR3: CSVGLKGGTEAFF. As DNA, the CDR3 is TGCAGCGTTGGATTGAAGGGGGGGACTGAAGCTTTCTTT.